Below are 22 T cell receptor beta chains sequenced from a single sample in a study of tumor-infiltrating lymphocytes in localized non-small cell lung cancer. The assay was immunoSEQ multiplex PCR, and TCRdb's table has in-frame clones only and misses some. The data show about 16,000 clones, with approximately 68% seen just once and 6.5% held by the top ten. The sample comprised lung tumor tissue. These receptors were taken from a human donor with non-small cell lung cancer.

The gene calls are TRBV19 and TRBJ2-7; D is possibly TRBD2 (5 bases). Germline V gene data show CDR1 as LNHDA and CDR2 as SQIVND (reference sequence). This CDR3 region has 13 residues. V was pared by 5 bases and J by 6 bases, with 14 bases between. The CDR3 reads CASSAALATEQYF. Here the CDR3 DNA reads TGTGCCAGTAGTGCGGCCTTAGCGACCGAGCAGTACTTC. The whole variable domain, filled in from reference TRBV19 and TRBJ2-7, reads DGGITQSPKYLFRKEGQNVTLSCEQNLNHDAMYWYRQDPGQGLRLIYYSQIVNDFQKGDIAEGYSVSREKKESFPLTVTSAQKNPTAFYLCASSAALATEQYFGPGTRLTVT.

The rearrangement uses TRBV4-1 and TRBJ2-2; the D is unclear. V shed 1 base and J shed 6 bases, with 9 bases lying between them. Germline CDR1 and CDR2: MGHRA and YSYEKL. This CDR3 has 14 amino acids. CDR3 nucleotide sequence: TGCGCCAGCAGCCAAGGGCCATCGGCCGGGGAGCTGTTTTTT. Translated: CASSQGPSAGELFF.

This chain links TRBV20-1 with TRBJ1-6; no clear D gene. Germline values: CDR1 DFQATT, CDR2 SNEGSKA (reference sequence). The CDR3 has 10 residues. V dropped 3 bases and J dropped 10 bases, with 4 bases sitting between them. The CDR3 region is CSASGSPLHF. CDR3 in DNA: TGCAGTGCTAGTGGATCACCCCTCCACTTT.

The V gene is TRBV4-3, the J gene TRBJ2-1; D possibly corresponds to TRBD2 (6 bases). V was trimmed by 1 base and J by 4 bases, leaving 14 bases between them. This CDR3 spans 16 amino acids. CDR1 and CDR2 (germline): LGHNA, YSLEER. This CDR3 is CASSQGGGRLYNEQFF. CDR3 in DNA: TGCGCCAGCAGCCAAGGTGGGGGGAGGTTATACAATGAGCAGTTCTTC.

The chain links TRBV28 to TRBJ2-7, with 10 positions matching TRBD2. Germline CDR1 is MDHEN and CDR2 is SYDVKM. The CDR3 totals 17 residues. V was pared by 4 bases and J by 2 bases, with 11 bases of the junction left unmatched. CDR3 residues: CASSSPRASGSPYEQYF. The CDR3 region has the DNA TGTGCCAGCAGTTCTCCCCGGGCTAGCGGGAGTCCCTACGAGCAGTACTTC.

The genes are TRBV18 and TRBJ1-1; TRBD1 matches at 9 bases. V shed 8 bases, J shed 0 bases, and the junction held 7 bases outside the gene matches. CDR1 and CDR2 from the germline V gene are KGHSH and LQKENI. This CDR3 comprises 15 residues. The CDR3 nucleotides read TGTGCCAGCCAACAGGGGGCCGGGGTGAACACTGAAGCTTTCTTT. Translation: CASQQGAGVNTEAFF. The entire variable domain, with the rest obtained from reference TRBV18 and TRBJ1-1, is as follows: NAGVMQNPRHLVRRRGQEARLRCSPMKGHSHVYWYRQLPEEGLKFMVYLQKENIIDESGMPKERFSAEFPKEGPSILRIQQVVRGDSAAYFCASQQGAGVNTEAFFGQGTRLTVV.

This clone turned up a few times. The chain uses TRBV18 and TRBJ1-1; 9 bases map to TRBD1. The V segment lost 5 bases and the J segment 10 bases; nucleotides outside the gene matches: 8. Per the germline V gene, CDR1 is KGHSH and CDR2 is LQKENI. This CDR3 region has 13 residues. For the CDR3, the DNA is TGTGCCAGCTCAACCGGGACAGGGCATGGAGCTTTCTTT. Translation gives CASSTGTGHGAFF. Drawing the rest from reference TRBV18 and TRBJ1-1, the complete variable domain is NAGVMQNPRHLVRRRGQEARLRCSPMKGHSHVYWYRQLPEEGLKFMVYLQKENIIDESGMPKERFSAEFPKEGPSILRIQQVVRGDSAAYFCASSTGTGHGAFFGQGTRLTVV.

This clone was seen a handful of times. This chain joins TRBV6-5 and TRBJ2-1; 8 nucleotides line up with TRBD1. V lost 5 bases to trimming and J lost 9 bases; unmatched junction nucleotides: 6. In germline, CDR1 is MNHEY, CDR2 SVGAGI. CDR3 length equals 13 residues. CDR3 DNA: TGTGCCAGCAGTCCCCAGGGGGCGGGTGAGCAGTTCTTC. It yields the protein CASSPQGAGEQFF.

The chain recombines TRBV9 with TRBJ1-2; tentatively, D is TRBD1 (5 bases). Germline-derived CDR1 and CDR2 are SGDLS and YYNGEE. The CDR3 runs 12 residues. Trimming left V 4 bases short and J 5 bases short, with 9 bases between. The CDR3 DNA sequence: TGTGCCAGCAGCCCGGGACGGTATGGCTACACCTTC. Translation gives CASSPGRYGYTF.

V and J are TRBV5-1 and TRBJ2-5; TRBD2 matches 8 bases. With 4 bases clipped from V and 4 bases from J, the junction kept 3 bases outside the gene matches. The CDR3 consists of 13 residues. Germline V gene data show CDR1 as SGHRS and CDR2 as YFSETQ. CDR3 loop: CASSPAGVETQYF. The CDR3 DNA follows: TGCGCCAGCAGCCCAGCGGGGGTAGAGACCCAGTACTTC. Full variable domain (outside the CDR3, taken from reference TRBV5-1 and TRBJ2-5): KAGVTQTPRYLIKTRGQQVTLSCSPISGHRSVSWYQQTPGQGLQFLFEYFSETQRNKGNFPGRFSGRQFSNSRSEMNVSTLELGDSALYLCASSPAGVETQYFGPGTRLLVL.

The V call is TRBV7-2, the J call TRBJ2-3; no clear D gene. Germline-derived CDR1 and CDR2 are SGHTA and FQGNSA. V gave up 3 bases and J gave up 4 bases, with 8 bases separating them. This CDR3 has 13 amino acids. CDR3 coding DNA: TGTGCCAGCAGCTTCAGCCGCCCAGATACGCAGTATTTT. Protein product: CASSFSRPDTQYF.

This clone has a handful of counts. The rearrangement uses TRBV11-3 and TRBJ1-6; D unclear. Germline loops: CDR1 SGHNT, CDR2 YENEEA. This CDR3 comprises 13 residues. Trimming removed 3 bases from V and 8 bases from J, with 8 bases in between. CDR3 loop: CASSLTADSPLHF. CDR3 DNA: TGTGCCAGCAGCTTGACCGCAGATTCACCCCTCCACTTT.

The V call is TRBV18, the J call TRBJ1-2; D is ambiguous. Germline values: CDR1 KGHSH, CDR2 LQKENI. The V end lost 6 bases, the J end lost 1 base, and 15 bases lay between the germline ends. The CDR3 contains 15 residues. CDR3 sequence (DNA): TGTGCCAGCTCTCCTGAATCGTTGAATAACTATGGCTACACCTTC. As protein: CASSPESLNNYGYTF.

The genes are TRBV5-1 and TRBJ2-5; 12 bases line up with TRBD1. Judging by the DNA end, TRBJ2-7 fits better; the J call may be wrong. CDR3 length: 14 amino acids. The germline V gene has CDR1 SGHRS and CDR2 YFSETQ. The CDR3 loop is CASSSGQGAYEQYF. The CDR3 DNA sequence: TGCGCCAGCAGCTCGGGACAGGGGGCGTACGAGCAGTACTTC.

This clone showed up just a few times. This rearrangement joins TRBV4-2 to TRBJ2-1; TRBD2 agrees at 14 bases. Germline V gene data show CDR1 as LGHNA and CDR2 as YNFKEQ. V lost 4 bases to trimming and J lost 10 bases; unmatched junction nucleotides: 6. This CDR3 has 15 residues. CDR3 coding DNA: TGTGCCAGCAGCCCGACTAGCGGGAGGGCCGGGGAGCAGTTCTTC. This gives the protein CASSPTSGRAGEQFF.

V is TRBV30 and J is TRBJ1-2; D not certain. The CDR3 contains 11 residues. Germline V gives CDR1 GTSNPN, CDR2 SVGIG (reference sequence). V gave up 0 bases and J gave up 7 bases, with 6 bases separating them. The CDR3 region is CAWSVGAGYTF. For the CDR3, the DNA is TGTGCCTGGAGTGTCGGCGCTGGCTACACCTTC.

The gene calls are TRBV19 and TRBJ2-6, with D possibly being TRBD1 (5 bases). Germline V gene sequence: CDR1 LNHDA, CDR2 SQIVND (reference sequence). This CDR3 has 15 amino acids. V lost 5 bases and J lost 4, with 12 bases in between. The CDR3 spells CASSSSGSGANVLTF. The CDR3 DNA sequence: TGTGCCAGTAGTTCGTCAGGGTCGGGGGCCAACGTCCTGACTTTC.

The V and J genes are TRBV9 and TRBJ2-7, with D hard to call. CDR1 is SGDLS and CDR2 is YYNGEE in the germline V gene. The length of the CDR3 is 14 residues. V shed 0 bases and J shed 1 base, with 8 bases lying between them. CDR3 loop: CASSVDPVSYEQYF. The CDR3 DNA reads TGTGCCAGCAGCGTAGATCCGGTTTCCTACGAGCAGTACTTC.

The chain couples TRBV7-2 to TRBJ2-7, with 7 bases identical to TRBD2. Germline V lookup: CDR1 SGHTA, CDR2 FQGNSA. The CDR3 has 17 residues. J lost 0 bases, V lost 5 bases, and 13 bases had no gene match. The CDR3 is CASSLTYSGLSSYEQYF. DNA of the CDR3: TGTGCCAGCAGCCTAACGTATAGCGGGCTGAGCTCCTACGAGCAGTACTTC. The full variable domain, completed using reference TRBV7-2 and TRBJ2-7, is GAGVSQSPSNKVTEKGKDVELRCDPISGHTALYWYRQSLGQGLEFLIYFQGNSAPDKSGLPSDRFSAERTGGSVSTLTIQRTQQEDSAVYLCASSLTYSGLSSYEQYFGPGTRLTVT.

The CDR3 DNA reads TGTGCCAGCAGCTTCTCCCCAAAAGAGACCCAGTACTTC. It encodes CASSFSPKETQYF. This rearrangement joins TRBV7-6 to TRBJ2-5; D uncertain. This CDR3 contains 13 residues. The V gene lost 3 bases and the J gene lost 3 bases, with 8 bases spanning the gap. Germline V CDR1 and CDR2: SGHVS, FNYEAQ.

The chain is built from TRBV28 and TRBJ1-4; 8 bases map to TRBD1. The CDR3 sequence is 12 residues long. Germline V gene lookup returns CDR1 MDHEN and CDR2 SYDVKM. V was clipped by 6 bases and J by 14 bases; unmatched bases: 8. DNA of the CDR3: TGTGCCAGCAGCCTCGGACAGGGTGGGCTGTTTTTT. Its protein is CASSLGQGGLFF.

V gene TRBV7-9 combines with J gene TRBJ1-5; TRBD1 agrees at 8 bases. Germline values: CDR1 SEHNR, CDR2 FQNEAQ (reference sequence). The V and J ends lost 5 bases and 2 bases, in that order; junction bases with no gene match: 8. CDR3 length: 16 amino acids. CDR3 sequence reads: CASSRLPGGGNQPQHF. The CDR3 DNA follows: TGTGCCAGCAGCCGACTACCAGGGGGCGGCAATCAGCCCCAGCATTTT.